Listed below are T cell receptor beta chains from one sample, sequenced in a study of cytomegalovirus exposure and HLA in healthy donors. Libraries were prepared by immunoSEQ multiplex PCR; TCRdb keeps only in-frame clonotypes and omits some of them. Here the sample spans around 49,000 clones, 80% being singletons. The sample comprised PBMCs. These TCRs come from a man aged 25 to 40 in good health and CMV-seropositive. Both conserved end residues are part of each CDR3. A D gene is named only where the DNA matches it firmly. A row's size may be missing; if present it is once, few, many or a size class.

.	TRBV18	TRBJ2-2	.	TGTGCCAGCTCACCCCTTATACTCACCGGGGAGCTGTTTTTT	CASSPLILTGELFF
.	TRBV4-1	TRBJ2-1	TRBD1	TGCGCCAGCAGCCAACCCGACAGGGACCCCTACAATGAGCAGTTCTTC	CASSQPDRDPYNEQFF
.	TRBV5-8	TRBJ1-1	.	TGTGCCAGCAGCGGGACAAGATTGACAACTTTCTTT	CASSGTRLTTFF
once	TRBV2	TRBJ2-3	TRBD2	TGTGCCAGCAAACTAGCGGGGGGGCAGGCGGATACGCAGTATTTT	CASKLAGGQADTQYF
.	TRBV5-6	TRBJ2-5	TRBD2	TGTGCCAGCAGCTCACCCCCGGGGGGGCAAGAGACCCAGTACTTC	CASSSPPGGQETQYF
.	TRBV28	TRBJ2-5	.	TGTGCCAGCAGCGCCGGAGGGGTCCTGTACCAAGAGACCCAGTACTTC	CASSAGGVLYQETQYF
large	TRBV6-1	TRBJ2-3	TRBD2	TGTGCCAGCGGCGAGACTAGCTTGACTGATACGCAGTATTTT	CASGETSLTDTQYF
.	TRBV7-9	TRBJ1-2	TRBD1	TGTGCCAGCAGCCCCGGGACAGGGAACGGCTACACCTTC	CASSPGTGNGYTF
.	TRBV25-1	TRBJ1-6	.	TGTGCCAGCCACAGGGAAAAGGGTTCACCCCTCCACTTT	CASHREKGSPLHF
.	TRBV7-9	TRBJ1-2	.	TGTGCCAGCAGCTACGACAGGACGGACTATGGCTACACCTTC	CASSYDRTDYGYTF
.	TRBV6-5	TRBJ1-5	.	TGTGCCAGCAGCCAGCAGGGGTTGAGCAATCAGCCCCAGCATTTT	CASSQQGLSNQPQHF